The present entry profiles one T cell receptor beta chain with its context. The antigen it binds to is not known. No base-level quality is on record; no much larger clone is a single base apart. Before genomic DNA was extracted, conventional CD4+ T cells were isolated from blood as CD25-low CD127-high cells. Repertoire analyses used several healthy control donors as the comparison group. Deletion took 2 bases off V and 0 bases off J, with a span of 11 bases between the germline ends. The CDR3 goes from the cysteine to the phenylalanine over 16 residues. CDR3 DNA is the only sequence kept; it has 48 bases, read in frame from the first base. The germline V gene gives CDR1 as MGHDK and CDR2 as SYGVNS. The data originate from a study of regulatory and conventional T cells in RAG deficiency (dated by TCRdb to about 2017). Study-level background: High-throughput TCR beta sequencing was used to compare the repertoire diversity and composition of Treg, conventional CD4+ and CD8+ T cells between RAG-deficient patients and healthy controls. Results the study describes overall, beyond this receptor: Unique TCR beta sequences from Treg cells were roughly 100-fold fewer in Omenn syndrome and CID/AS patients than controls, versus approximately 9.9-fold for other subsets. Some T-cell subset analyses were not performed for some subjects. Shorter CDR3 lengths were found in all patient T-cell subsets, and >80% Treg-Tconv repertoire overlap at nucleotide and amino acid level was observed in Omenn syndrome patients. The CD25-high CD127-low cells sorted from Omenn syndrome patients may be peripherally activated cells rather than true Treg cells. RAG-deficient patients showed markedly lower Shannon entropy and higher Simpson indices than control T-cell subpopulations.

Library preparation was by the immunoSEQ multiplex PCR assay. Rearranged TCR beta chain products were amplified from genomic DNA of sorted T-cell subsets and sequenced. In the source study's methods: Shannon entropy and Simpson indices were used to measure how diverse the repertoire of productive TCR beta rearrangements was. To gauge clonal expansion, the frequencies of the 100 most abundant productive TCR beta clonotypes among total reads were added together. The TRB repertoires were scored with a self-reactivity index built on which amino acids appear at CDR3beta positions 6 and 7. Two-way ANOVA was used for repertoire analyses, and Student t or Mann-Whitney tests were used for flow cytometric analyses. This is the immuneACCESS table as TCRdb keeps it, with only in-frame sequences that have V and J called. A part of the clones is gone; compared with another copy, unresolved V genes explain less than half, and the rest is unexplained. That table is the source of V, J and clone size, and D and trimming were worked out from the DNA. The sample yields under 35,000 clones; 76% were counted once. The ten biggest clones cover just under 3.5% of the sample.

These data are also associated with another study on regulatory T cells. That second report states: The multiplex PCR relied on 52 forward TRBV primers and 13 reverse TRBJ primers, and amplification bias was corrected through assay-based and computational methods. In patients, repertoires had restricted unique TRB V-J pairs and skewed V and J gene usage, with regulatory T cells showing the most marked changes. The study compared T-cell receptor beta repertoires of sorted regulatory, conventional CD4+ and CD8+ T cells in CD3G-deficient patients with those in healthy controls. Ficoll density separation was used to isolate peripheral blood mononuclear cells. Within the immunoSEQ assay, multiplex PCR amplified rearranged TRB loci from genomic DNA. An Illumina HiSeq platform was used to sequence the TRB amplicons. Custom algorithms error-filtered the raw sequences and aligned the raw sequences to reference gene sequences, after which the immunoSEQ online tools were used for analysis. Frequencies of productive and nonproductive TRB rearrangements were assessed among unique sequences as well as among total sequences. For group comparisons, t tests, Mann-Whitney tests or two-way ANOVA were performed in Prism software.

The receptor's source is a human donor in good health. The sequencing sample was made of CD4+ effector T cells sorted from blood. This chain joins TRBV25-1 to TRBJ2-4; the D segment might be TRBD1 or TRBD2, since each matches 6 bases. For the CDR3, the sequence is CASSETGAAAKNIQYF. The nucleotides are TGTGCCAGCAGTGAAACGGGGGCAGCAGCCAAAAACATTCAGTACTTC.